Below are 20 T cell receptor beta chains sequenced from a single sample in a study of blood T cell repertoires in COVID-19. Data came from immunoSEQ multiplex PCR; TCRdb stores just in-frame clones and leaves some out. The sample carries approximately 140,000 clones, around 84% recorded once. What was sequenced was peripheral blood. All receptors derive from a woman aged 55-75 years with acute or convalescent COVID-19.

The V and J genes are TRBV7-2 and TRBJ1-1; D uncertain. The CDR3 is made up of 14 amino acids. The V end was cut by 4 bases, the J end by 5 bases, with 14 bases between. From germline, CDR1 is SGHTA and CDR2 FQGNSA. The CDR3 sequence: CASSYFPPTTEAFF. As DNA, the CDR3 is TGTGCCAGCAGCTACTTCCCCCCAACGACTGAAGCTTTCTTT.

J is TRBJ1-6 and V is TRBV6-5, with D uncertain. Trimming shortened V by 8 bases and J by 7 bases, and 12 bases separated the two germline ends. Germline V gene lookup returns CDR1 MNHEY and CDR2 SVGAGI. This CDR3 spans 13 amino acids. The CDR3 DNA reads TGTGCCAGCTCCGGCGGTAACAATTCACCCCTCCACTTT. This codes for CASSGGNNSPLHF.

The V gene is TRBV30, the J gene TRBJ2-2; no clear D. The CDR3 contains 15 residues. Germline-derived CDR1 and CDR2 are GTSNPN and SVGIG (reference sequence). With 0 bases removed from V and 0 bases from J, the gap between germline ends came to 8 bases. This CDR3 reads CAWSVITANTGELFF. CDR3 sequence (DNA): TGTGCCTGGAGTGTAATAACAGCGAACACCGGGGAGCTGTTTTTT.

The chain links TRBV28 to TRBJ2-7; 8 bases are a match to TRBD1. Germline CDR1 and CDR2: MDHEN and SYDVKM. There are 14 residues in the CDR3. V shed 3 bases and J 2 bases; nucleotides not matched to a gene: 3. The CDR3 is CASSFGQGTYEQYF. Here the CDR3 DNA reads TGTGCCAGCAGTTTTGGACAGGGAACCTACGAGCAGTACTTC. Using reference TRBV28 and TRBJ2-7 for the parts outside the CDR3, the full variable domain is DVKVTQSSRYLVKRTGEKVFLECVQDMDHENMFWYRQDPGLGLRLIYFSYDVKMKEKGDIPEGYSVSREKKERFSLILESASTNQTSMYLCASSFGQGTYEQYFGPGTRLTVT.

The J gene is TRBJ2-5, the V gene TRBV3-1 (or the pseudogene TRBV3-2), with a weak D call TRBD1 (6 bases). The CDR3 has 13 amino acids. V dropped 4 bases and J dropped 3 bases, with 9 bases sitting between them. The V gene's germline CDR1 is LGHDT and CDR2 YNNKEL (reference sequence). CDR3 sequence (DNA): TGTGCCAGCAGCCCCACAGGGAAAGAGACCCAGTACTTC. Protein product: CASSPTGKETQYF.

This clone was detected once. V and J are TRBV11-2 and TRBJ2-2; D not resolved. This CDR3 region has 14 residues. Per the germline V gene, CDR1 is SGHAT and CDR2 is FQNNGV. V lost 1 base and J 4 bases, leaving 7 bases between the germline ends. DNA of the CDR3: TGTGCCAGCAGCTTAGCGCGGCCCACCGGGGAGCTGTTTTTT. As protein: CASSLARPTGELFF.

The CDR3 coding sequence is TGTGCCAGCAGCATCAACAGGAATGAGCAGTTCTTC. Its translation: CASSINRNEQFF. This rearrangement joins TRBV27 to TRBJ2-1; TRBD1 is a possible D gene (5 bases). V shed 6 bases and J shed 7 bases, with 10 bases lying between them. The CDR3 extends over 12 amino acids. The V gene's germline CDR1 is MNHEY and CDR2 SMNVEV (reference sequence).

This chain uses TRBV6-1 with TRBJ2-2; possible D gene TRBD1, 6 bases. Trimming removed 4 bases at V and 6 bases at J, with 21 bases between. Germline V CDR1 and CDR2: MNHNS, SASEGT. This CDR3 is built from 17 residues. The CDR3 nucleotides are TGTGCCAGCAGTGGAACAGGGAAGGAAGGAATCGCCGGGGAGCTGTTTTTT. Translating it yields CASSGTGKEGIAGELFF.

The chain couples TRBV6-5 to TRBJ2-5; D gene unclear. Per the germline V gene, CDR1 is MNHEY and CDR2 is SVGAGI. The CDR3 covers 14 residues. Trimming shortened V by 0 bases and J by 1 base, and 6 bases separated the two germline ends. In nucleotides, the CDR3 is TGTGCCAGCAGTTACTCGTCGGGCCAAGAGACCCAGTACTTC. It is translated as CASSYSSGQETQYF.

The chain uses TRBV6-5 and TRBJ1-6; D is undetermined. The length of the CDR3 is 13 residues. CDR1 and CDR2 from the germline V gene are MNHEY and SVGAGI. The V gene lost 5 bases and the J gene lost 8 bases, with 10 bases spanning the gap. CDR3 sequence reads: CASSQYGYSPLHF. The CDR3 DNA sequence: TGTGCCAGCAGTCAATACGGGTATTCACCCCTCCACTTT.

The chain couples TRBV24-1 to TRBJ1-2; no reliable D call. The CDR3 extends over 13 amino acids. Between the trimmed V and J ends, which lost 2 bases and 2 bases, there was a span of 5 bases. Germline V gene sequence: CDR1 KGHDR, CDR2 SFDVKD. CDR3 DNA: TGTGCCACCAGTGATTCAAGCAACTATGGCTACACCTTC. It encodes CATSDSSNYGYTF.

The rearrangement links TRBV15 to TRBJ1-5, with D unresolved. The germline gives CDR1 LNHNV, CDR2 YYDKDF (reference sequence). V dropped 0 bases and J dropped 5 bases, with 8 bases sitting between them. This CDR3 has 14 amino acids. CDR3 region: CATSRDLGDQPQHF. The CDR3 DNA reads TGTGCCACCAGCAGAGATCTCGGGGATCAGCCCCAGCATTTT.

The chain is built from TRBV28 and TRBJ1-2, with D possibly being TRBD1 (6 bases). The CDR3 extends over 12 amino acids. Trimming took 4 bases from V and 4 from J, leaving 7 bases between them. Germline V gene lookup returns CDR1 MDHEN and CDR2 SYDVKM. The CDR3 region is CASSWGPYGYTF. In DNA form, the CDR3 reads TGTGCCAGCAGTTGGGGGCCCTATGGCTACACCTTC.

The chain recombines TRBV19 with TRBJ1-2; a weak D match, TRBD1 (6 bases). The CDR3 runs to 15 residues. Deletions cut 2 bases from V and 3 bases from J, with 13 bases between. CDR1 is LNHDA, CDR2 SQIVND, per germline (reference sequence). CDR3 region: CASSILDREYYGYTF. The CDR3 DNA sequence: TGTGCCAGTAGTATACTGGACAGAGAATACTATGGCTACACCTTC.

The chain uses TRBV28 and TRBJ2-2; TRBD1 is a possible D gene (5 bases). The CDR3 runs to 12 residues. V lost 6 bases and J 8 bases, leaving 10 bases between the germline ends. Per germline, CDR1 MDHEN and CDR2 SYDVKM. CDR3: CASRPGKGELFF. CDR3 DNA: TGTGCCAGCAGACCAGGGAAAGGGGAGCTGTTTTTT.

This clone showed up just a few times. The chain combines TRBV12-1 with TRBJ1-1; TRBD1, the table's D call, lacks a check against the DNA. TRBV12-1 represents a pseudogene. CDR3 length equals 16 residues. This CDR3 reads CASSFAPGRDNTEAFF. The CDR3 coding sequence is TGTGCCAGCAGCTTTGCCCCAGGCAGGGATAACACTGAAGCTTTCTTT.

The chain recombines TRBV9 with TRBJ1-2; D not certain. Per the germline V gene, CDR1 is SGDLS and CDR2 is YYNGEE. V was clipped by 3 bases and J by 2 bases, with 17 bases between them. The CDR3 contains 16 residues. The CDR3 DNA follows: TGTGCCAGCAGCGCCCGCCTGGTGCCTGAGAACTATGGCTACACCTTC. This encodes CASSARLVPENYGYTF.

This clone was detected only once. This chain links TRBV5-1 with TRBJ1-6; D call uncertain. CDR1 is SGHRS, CDR2 YFSETQ, per germline. The CDR3 runs to 17 residues. The ends were cut back, 2 bases at V and 0 bases at J, with 12 bases in the middle. CDR3 residues: CASSLSSPSSYNSPLHF. DNA of the CDR3: TGCGCCAGCAGCTTATCATCCCCCAGCTCCTATAATTCACCCCTCCACTTT.

The chain couples TRBV30 to TRBJ2-7, with 10 bases aligning to TRBD2. This CDR3 contains 17 residues. Trimming at V came to 4 bases and at J to 3 bases, leaving 15 bases not matched to a gene. Per germline, CDR1 GTSNPN and CDR2 SVGIG (reference sequence). The CDR3 DNA sequence: TGTGCCTGGAACCCTTTCGGGAGCGGGGGGGCGGGCTACGAGCAGTACTTC. It yields the protein CAWNPFGSGGAGYEQYF.

The chain couples TRBV6-2 or TRBV6-3 to TRBJ2-3; 8 nucleotides agree with TRBD1. The trim removed 5 bases at V and 2 bases at J, leaving 6 bases unmatched. The germline V gene encodes CDR1 MNHEY and CDR2 SVGEGT. The CDR3 contains 15 residues. CDR3 region: CASSRRQGITDTQYF. The CDR3 nucleotides are TGTGCCAGCAGTCGACGACAGGGGATCACAGATACGCAGTATTTT.